The 27 T cell receptor beta chains below all came from one sample that was sequenced in a study of T-cell reconstitution after alpha-beta-depleted transplantation in children. Unique molecular identifiers tagged the TCRbeta library. TCRdb itself ran the PCR reads through MiXCR, one entry per CDR3 protein. The table shows 200,000 to 250,000 distinct CDR3 sequences, with roughly a tenth occurring only once. The sample consisted of PBMCs, taken before TCRalphabeta/CD19-depleted stem cell transplant. The receptors stem from a child under two years old with acute myeloid leukemia, due to receive a stem cell transplant.

This clonotype has ten or more counts. The genes are TRBV28 and TRBJ2-6; D uncertain. The CDR3 loop spans 17 amino acids. CDR1 and CDR2 from the germline V gene are MDHEN and SYDVKM. Trimming removed 7 bases at V and 0 bases at J, with 16 bases between. DNA for the CDR3: TGTGCCAGCACTACGATAAAGGGATACTCTGGGGCCAACGTCCTGACTTTC. As protein: CASTTIKGYSGANVLTF.

The chain combines TRBV7-2 with TRBJ1-5, with D hard to call. V lost 3 bases and J 6 bases, leaving 9 bases between the germline ends. The length of the CDR3 is 13 residues. CDR1 and CDR2 (germline): SGHTA, FQGNSA. CDR3 residues: CASSLGFGQPQHF. In DNA, the CDR3 is TGTGCCAGCAGCTTGGGTTTCGGTCAGCCCCAGCATTTT.

This clonotype showed up many times. The V gene is TRBV5-1, the J gene TRBJ2-5; 9 bases are shared with TRBD1. The junction had 5 bases not matched to a gene; V was cut back by 4 bases and J by 4 bases. This CDR3 contains 14 residues. Germline CDR1 is SGHRS and CDR2 is YFSETQ. The CDR3 loop reads CASSITGGSETQYF. Written as DNA, the CDR3 is TGCGCCAGCAGCATAACAGGGGGCTCAGAGACCCAGTACTTC.

There are many counts of this clonotype. The chain recombines TRBV20-1 with TRBJ2-7, with 7 bases lining up with TRBD1. CDR1 is DFQATT, CDR2 SNEGSKA, per germline (reference sequence). V was clipped by 6 bases and J by 4 bases; unmatched bases: 6. The CDR3 loop spans 12 amino acids. CDR3 in amino acids: CSAKGQRYEQYF. The DNA for the CDR3 is TGCAGTGCGAAGGGACAGCGGTACGAGCAGTACTTC.

This clonotype was seen many times. The chain combines TRBV5-4 with TRBJ1-1; 11 nucleotides agree with TRBD1. Trimming took 4 bases from V and 4 from J; bases not matched to a gene: 6. The CDR3 consists of 15 residues. Per the germline V gene, CDR1 is SGHNT and CDR2 is YYREEE (reference sequence). CDR3 sequence (DNA): TGTGCCAGCAGCAAGGGACAGGGGGAGGCCACTGAAGCTTTCTTT. Translating gives CASSKGQGEATEAFF.

This clonotype was seen many times. CDR3 region: CASSFDPPGTGELFF. The CDR3 region has the DNA TGCGCCAGCAGCTTCGACCCGCCGGGCACCGGGGAGCTGTTTTTT. The V gene is TRBV5-1, the J gene TRBJ2-2; no clear D gene. Looked up from germline, CDR1 is SGHRS and CDR2 is YFSETQ. This CDR3 is built from 15 residues. The V gene lost 2 bases and the J gene lost 4 bases, with 12 bases spanning the gap.

This clonotype came up many times. CDR3 region: CASSQRLAAKQETQYF. CDR3 in DNA: TGTGCCAGCAGCCAGAGACTAGCGGCCAAGCAAGAGACCCAGTACTTC. The chain joins TRBV5-6 to TRBJ2-5; TRBD2 aligns across 9 bases. CDR3 length: 16 residues. CDR1 and CDR2 (germline): SGHDT, YYEEEE. Trimming at V came to 4 bases and at J to 2 bases, leaving 9 bases not matched to a gene.

This clonotype was seen many times. This chain connects TRBV2 to TRBJ1-1, with D unclear. Germline CDR1 SNHLY, CDR2 FYNNEI. The V end lost 6 bases, the J end lost 0 bases, and 14 bases lay between the germline ends. This CDR3 spans 15 amino acids. The CDR3 DNA reads TGTGCCAGCAGGTCTGATCAGGTTGTGAACACTGAAGCTTTCTTT. This gives the protein CASRSDQVVNTEAFF.

This clonotype was counted ten times or more. The chain has TRBV5-1 and TRBJ2-2; the D is unclear. This CDR3 comprises 14 residues. V lost 7 bases and J lost 7, with 17 bases in between. The germline V gene encodes CDR1 SGHRS and CDR2 YFSETQ. The CDR3 region is CASDSLVPGGELFF. The CDR3, as DNA: TGCGCCAGCGATTCGTTAGTGCCTGGCGGGGAGCTGTTTTTT. Supplemented by reference TRBV5-1 and TRBJ2-2, the full variable domain reads KAGVTQTPRYLIKTRGQQVTLSCSPISGHRSVSWYQQTPGQGLQFLFEYFSETQRNKGNFPGRFSGRQFSNSRSEMNVSTLELGDSALYLCASDSLVPGGELFFGEGSRLTVL.

As for this clonotype: Being one base from a much bigger clone, this may be a read error. This CDR3 fails to terminate in the conserved phenylalanine or tryptophan, so it likely reflects a read error. The chain uses TRBV12-3 or TRBV12-4 and TRBJ2-7; D is perhaps TRBD1 (6 bases). The V end lost 3 bases, the J end lost 6 bases, and 15 bases lay between the germline ends. The CDR3 length is 14 residues. The CDR3 DNA is TGTGCCAGCAGTTTGAGGTGGGGGCCGTCCGAGCAGTACCTC. Protein sequence: CASSLRWGPSEQYL.

This clonotype was detected ten times or more. The genes are TRBV5-1 and TRBJ2-5; D ambiguous. V dropped 0 bases and J dropped 7 bases, with 13 bases sitting between them. Per germline, CDR1 SGHRS and CDR2 YFSETQ. CDR3 size: 14 residues. Here the CDR3 DNA reads TGCGCCAGCAGCTTGGAAGGGCAGTCGAGGACCCAGTACTTC. It is translated as CASSLEGQSRTQYF. Looking up the rest from reference TRBV5-1 and TRBJ2-5 gives the full variable domain: KAGVTQTPRYLIKTRGQQVTLSCSPISGHRSVSWYQQTPGQGLQFLFEYFSETQRNKGNFPGRFSGRQFSNSRSEMNVSTLELGDSALYLCASSLEGQSRTQYFGPGTRLLVL.

This clonotype was detected many times. This CDR3 is CSVESTGGGDEQFF. CDR3 coding DNA: TGCAGCGTTGAATCTACAGGCGGAGGGGATGAGCAGTTCTTC. The chain is built from TRBV29-1 and TRBJ2-1; TRBD2 might be the D (6 bases). The CDR3 is 14 amino acids. From germline, CDR1 is SQVTM and CDR2 ANQGSEA. V lost 2 bases to trimming and J lost 8 bases, with 16 bases between them.

This clonotype was counted many times. The chain uses TRBV29-1 and TRBJ2-5; TRBD1 aligns across 7 bases. CDR1 is SQVTM, CDR2 ANQGSEA, per germline. J gave up 7 bases and V 6 bases, and 14 bases lay outside the gene matches. The CDR3 runs 14 residues. Here the CDR3 reads CSVETGTRVGTQYF. The CDR3 DNA sequence: TGCAGCGTGGAGACAGGGACCCGGGTTGGGACCCAGTACTTC.

This clonotype occurred many times. The gene calls are TRBV5-1 and TRBJ2-4; 7 bases line up with TRBD1. The CDR3 totals 14 residues. V lost 4 bases to trimming and J lost 9 bases; unmatched junction nucleotides: 10. Germline lookup yields CDR1 SGHRS and CDR2 YFSETQ. The CDR3 sequence is CASSPGQVLSIQYF. Here the CDR3 DNA reads TGCGCCAGCAGCCCCGGACAGGTTTTGAGCATTCAGTACTTC.

At least ten counts were recorded for this clonotype. The V gene is TRBV5-1, the J gene TRBJ1-1; D possibly corresponds to TRBD1 (5 bases). Germline loops: CDR1 SGHRS, CDR2 YFSETQ. This CDR3 contains 14 residues. V lost 3 bases, J lost 4 bases, and 13 bases lay in between. CDR3 nucleotide sequence: TGCGCCAGCAGCTACCTCATTGGGGGCACTGAAGCTTTCTTT. Translating gives CASSYLIGGTEAFF.

This clonotype was found many times. The chain employs TRBV4-1 and TRBJ1-4; D is unresolved. Germline loops: CDR1 MGHRA, CDR2 YSYEKL. V was clipped by 1 base and J by 4 bases, with 7 bases between them. CDR3 length: 14 residues. For the CDR3, the DNA is TGCGCCAGCAGCCAAGTTTTGGTTAATGAAAAACTGTTTTTT. This encodes CASSQVLVNEKLFF.

This clonotype was observed at least ten times. The chain couples TRBV7-2 to TRBJ2-7, with D perhaps matching TRBD2 (5 bases). Trimming shortened V by 3 bases and J by 2 bases, and 14 bases separated the two germline ends. The germline V gene has CDR1 SGHTA and CDR2 FQGNSA. The CDR3 covers 15 residues. The DNA of the CDR3 is TGTGCCAGCAGCTTTAGGAGCGGAGTCCCCTACGAGCAGTACTTC. Its protein product is CASSFRSGVPYEQYF.

This clonotype has ten or more counts. The chain is built from TRBV18 and TRBJ1-1, with D unclear. V dropped 6 bases and J dropped 3 bases, with 11 bases sitting between them. The CDR3 sequence is 13 residues long. CDR1 and CDR2 from the germline V gene are KGHSH and LQKENI. The CDR3 spells CASSWTEDTEAFF. The CDR3, as DNA: TGTGCCAGCTCCTGGACGGAAGACACTGAAGCTTTCTTT.

About this clonotype itself: Its ends do not fully match the called genes, so a read error is possible. The CDR3 reads CSASSQAISPLHF. In DNA, the CDR3 is TGTAGTGCTAGTTCTCAGGCCATTTCACCCCTCCACTTT. This rearrangement joins TRBV20-1 to TRBJ1-6; D gene unclear. Germline V gene lookup returns CDR1 DFQATT and CDR2 SNEGSKA (reference sequence). The CDR3 length is 13 residues.

This clonotype was picked up a small number of times. This chain links TRBV10-3 with TRBJ2-1, with D possibly TRBD1 on 5 matching bases. V gave up 3 bases and J gave up 15 bases, with 15 bases separating them. Germline loops: CDR1 ENHRY, CDR2 SYGVKD. CDR3 length equals 12 residues. The CDR3 loop is CAISDQGPPRFF. CDR3 sequence (DNA): TGTGCCATCAGTGACCAGGGCCCCCCTCGGTTCTTC.

In its sample, this clonotype was seen many times. The chain joins TRBV4-2 to TRBJ1-2; 7 bases fit TRBD1. CDR3 size: 13 residues. V shed 5 bases, J shed 8 bases, and the junction held 8 bases outside the gene matches. The germline V gene has CDR1 LGHNA and CDR2 YNFKEQ. In DNA form, the CDR3 reads TGTGCCAGCAGCTCGGACAGGCTCAGGGGCTACACCTTC. Translated, it gives CASSSDRLRGYTF.

This clonotype appeared many times. CDR3 sequence: CAISAGGLYEQYF. As DNA, the CDR3 is TGTGCCATCAGTGCGGGAGGGTTGTACGAGCAGTACTTC. This rearrangement joins TRBV10-3 to TRBJ2-7; TRBD2 agrees at 8 bases. Germline V gene lookup returns CDR1 ENHRY and CDR2 SYGVKD. This CDR3 has 13 residues. Trimming removed 4 bases from V and 4 bases from J; junction bases left unmatched: 3.

At least ten counts were recorded for this clonotype. The V call is TRBV10-3, the J call TRBJ1-2; 9 nucleotides match TRBD1. The length of the CDR3 is 11 residues. CDR1 ENHRY and CDR2 SYGVKD come from the germline V gene. Losses at the gene ends were 9 bases for V and 8 bases for J; bases not matched to a gene: 4. The CDR3 bases are TGTGCCATTGGACAGGGGCACGGCTACACCTTC. Amino acids: CAIGQGHGYTF.

This clonotype was found a few times. This rearrangement joins TRBV12-3 or TRBV12-4 to TRBJ1-5; D may be TRBD1 (6 bases). The CDR3 consists of 15 residues. Trimming pared 6 bases from V and 7 bases from J, leaving 19 bases between. CDR3 coding DNA: TGTGCCAGCAGGAAACAGGGAAGCTCAGGGCAGCCCCAGCATTTT. Translated: CASRKQGSSGQPQHF.

This clonotype was detected ten times or more. The chain employs TRBV20-1 and TRBJ1-1; TRBD1 aligns across 7 bases. The CDR3 sequence is 13 residues long. Trimming took 5 bases from V and 0 from J; bases not matched to a gene: 3. In germline, CDR1 is DFQATT, CDR2 SNEGSKA (reference sequence). CDR3 loop: CSAQGGMNTEAFF. DNA for the CDR3: TGCAGTGCTCAGGGGGGCATGAACACTGAAGCTTTCTTT.

This clonotype was counted ten times or more. The chain links TRBV20-1 to TRBJ1-1; 10 bases are shared with TRBD1. Germline loops: CDR1 DFQATT, CDR2 SNEGSKA (reference sequence). This CDR3 region has 16 residues. The CDR3 nucleotides read TGCAGACCCAGGGGAGGACCCGGACAGGGGGTCACTGAAGCTTTCTTT. Protein product: CRPRGGPGQGVTEAFF.

Many counts were recorded for this clonotype. The chain uses TRBV9 and TRBJ2-3; unclear D gene. This CDR3 contains 12 residues. Trimming cost V 2 bases and J 3 bases, with 4 bases left between them. CDR1 is SGDLS, CDR2 YYNGEE, per germline. CDR3 region: CASSVITDTQYF. CDR3 coding DNA: TGTGCCAGCAGCGTCATTACAGATACGCAGTATTTT.